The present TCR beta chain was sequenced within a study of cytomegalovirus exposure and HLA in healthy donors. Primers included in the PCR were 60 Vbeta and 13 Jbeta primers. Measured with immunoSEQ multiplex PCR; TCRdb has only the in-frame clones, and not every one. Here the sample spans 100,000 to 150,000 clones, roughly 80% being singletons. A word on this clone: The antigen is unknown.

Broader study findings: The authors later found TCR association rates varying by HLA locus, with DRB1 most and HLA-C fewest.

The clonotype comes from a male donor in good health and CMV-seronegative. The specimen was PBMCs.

The CDR3 nucleotides are TGTGCCTGGAGTTGGCGGATCGAGAACACTGAAGCTTTCTTT. Its protein is CAWSWRIENTEAFF. The V call is TRBV30, the J call TRBJ1-1; D unresolved. The CDR3 runs to 14 residues. Germline V gene lookup returns CDR1 GTSNPN and CDR2 SVGIG (reference sequence). V dropped 2 bases and J dropped 1 base, with 11 bases sitting between them. Full variable domain (rest looked up from reference TRBV30 and TRBJ1-1): SQTIHQWPATLVQPVGSPLSLECTVEGTSNPNLYWYRQAAGRGLQLLFYSVGIGQISSEVPQNLSASRPQDRQFILSSKKLLLSDSGFYLCAWSWRIENTEAFFGQGTRLTVV.